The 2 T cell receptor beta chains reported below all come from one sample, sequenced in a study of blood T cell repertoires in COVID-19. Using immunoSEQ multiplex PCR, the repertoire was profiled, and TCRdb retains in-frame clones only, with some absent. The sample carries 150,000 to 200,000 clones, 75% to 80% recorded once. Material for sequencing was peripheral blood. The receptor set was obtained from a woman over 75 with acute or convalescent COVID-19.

Here the CDR3 DNA reads TGTGCCAGCAGCACGGCGGCTGAGGACACCGGGGAGCTGTTTTTT. This codes for CASSTAAEDTGELFF. The gene calls are TRBV28 and TRBJ2-2; unclear D gene. Germline CDR1 MDHEN, CDR2 SYDVKM. CDR3 length equals 15 residues. Trimming pared 6 bases from V and 3 bases from J, leaving 14 bases between.

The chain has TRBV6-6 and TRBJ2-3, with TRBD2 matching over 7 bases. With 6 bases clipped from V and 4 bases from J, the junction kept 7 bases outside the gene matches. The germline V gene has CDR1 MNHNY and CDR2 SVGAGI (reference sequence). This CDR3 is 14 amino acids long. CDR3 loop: CASRGRESSDTQYF. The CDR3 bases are TGTGCCAGCAGGGGGAGGGAATCTTCAGATACGCAGTATTTT.